These 24 T cell receptor beta chains were all obtained from the same sample, sequenced in a study of vaccination and CD4 T cells after COVID-19 (dated by TCRdb to 2022 to 2024). Sample treatment or condition, as interpreted from the label and publication: approximately 11-day PBMC culture with coronavirus spike peptide pools or control peptides (ViraFEST assay). CD4+ T cells from unexposed donors were collected before the COVID-19 pandemic (2011-2018). Library preparation used PCR. Sequencing was carried out with an Illumina iSeq 100. DNA from cultured CD4+ T cells underwent TCR sequencing with the Oncomine TCR Beta short-read assay at the Johns Hopkins FTIC core. The QIAamp micro DNA kit was used to extract genomic DNA from the cultured CD4+ T cells. TCRdb cleaned the public reads at Q25 with fastp, built clones with MiXCR and kept in-frame beta chains. Every CDR3 protein is listed once, alongside the most common genes and DNA of its rows. The sample has roughly 7,000 distinct CDR3 sequences on record, around 35% of them singletons. The ten biggest clones cover around a third of the sample.

These receptors have no known antigen. Sequencing was performed on CD4+ T cells from blood, cultured in vitro. The source of these receptors is a human donor in good health.

The chain uses TRBV6-1 and TRBJ2-1, with 10 bases aligning to TRBD2. V lost 3 bases, J lost 2 bases, and 7 bases stayed unmatched. CDR1 is MNHNS, CDR2 SASEGT, per germline. CDR3 length: 17 amino acids. For the CDR3, the DNA is TGTGCCAGCAGTGATCGGCGTGGACTAGCGGCCTACAATGAGCAGTTCTTC. Translated, it gives CASSDRRGLAAYNEQFF.

This rearrangement joins TRBV6-1 to TRBJ2-1; the match to TRBD2 covers 7 bases. Germline CDR1 reads MNHNS; CDR2 reads SASEGT. Unmatched junction bases numbered 9, after V lost 7 bases and J lost 6 bases. The CDR3 contains 14 residues. CDR3 in DNA: TGTGCCAGCACCAGGGAGGGTGGGAGCAATGAGCAGTTCTTC. Protein: CASTREGGSNEQFF.

This clonotype has only a few counts. The chain combines TRBV28 with TRBJ2-1; D possibly uses TRBD1 or TRBD2 (5 bases each). Trimming left V 11 bases short and J 0 bases short, with 17 bases between. From germline, CDR1 is MDHEN and CDR2 SYDVKM. CDR3 length: 15 amino acids. The CDR3 here is CAVEGPLSSYNEQFF. In DNA, the CDR3 is TGTGCCGTTGAGGGACCGCTTAGCTCCTACAATGAGCAGTTCTTC.

The rearrangement uses TRBV11-2 and TRBJ1-2; D unclear. Germline assignment: CDR1 SGHAT and CDR2 FQNNGV. The CDR3 runs to 16 residues. V lost 1 base, J lost 1 base, and 13 bases lay in between. The CDR3 loop is CASSLVRSTNNYGYTF. CDR3 nucleotides: TGTGCCAGCAGCTTAGTCAGGTCAACAAATAACTATGGCTACACCTTC.

This clonotype was counted between two and nine times. V and J are TRBV6-1 and TRBJ2-1; 8 nucleotides agree with TRBD2. With V trimmed by 4 bases and J by 7 bases, 12 bases remained unmatched. CDR1 is MNHNS, CDR2 SASEGT, per germline. CDR3 size: 16 residues. The DNA of the CDR3 is TGTGCCAGCAGTGGGGCGGCGGGAGGTTTTGGGAATGAGCAGTTCTTC. Translating it yields CASSGAAGGFGNEQFF.

This clonotype was observed a handful of times. The chain uses TRBV7-3 and TRBJ2-7; D gene uncertain. Between the trimmed V and J ends, which lost 3 bases and 3 bases, there was a span of 9 bases. This CDR3 has 13 residues. Germline-derived CDR1 and CDR2 are SGHTA and FQGTGA. The CDR3 here is CASSFNTGYEQYF. Written as DNA, the CDR3 is TGTGCCAGCAGCTTCAACACGGGCTACGAGCAGTACTTC.

The chain carries TRBV6-1 and TRBJ2-1, with D possibly being TRBD2 (5 bases). In germline, CDR1 is MNHNS, CDR2 SASEGT. This CDR3 has 13 amino acids. V lost 6 bases, J lost 8 bases, and 14 bases lay in between. CDR3 DNA sequence: TGTGCCAGCAGGCAGGAGGTTACCTATGAGCAGTTCTTC. Its protein is CASRQEVTYEQFF.

The J gene is TRBJ2-5, the V gene TRBV11-1; D call uncertain. Trimming left V 5 bases short and J 5 bases short, with 12 bases between. Germline V lookup: CDR1 SGHAT, CDR2 FQDESV (reference sequence). CDR3 length: 13 amino acids. The CDR3 here is CASSQGATETQYF. DNA for the CDR3: TGTGCCAGCAGCCAAGGCGCAACCGAGACCCAGTACTTC.

This clonotype was seen a handful of times. The chain combines TRBV7-2 with TRBJ2-3, with D perhaps matching TRBD2 (6 bases). The CDR3 extends over 17 amino acids. CDR1 and CDR2 (germline): SGHTA, FQGNSA. V lost 4 bases to trimming and J lost 0 bases, with 17 bases between them. In nucleotides, the CDR3 is TGTGCCAGCAGCTACCGGAGGGGAACACTTAGCACAGATACGCAGTATTTT. It encodes CASSYRRGTLSTDTQYF.

This clonotype was recorded a few times. The chain carries TRBV19 and TRBJ1-1; D uncertain. Germline CDR1 is LNHDA and CDR2 is SQIVND (reference sequence). Trimming pared 1 base from V and 1 base from J, leaving 7 bases between. The CDR3 loop spans 14 amino acids. CDR3 DNA: TGTGCCAGTAGTATAGCCGCCTCGAACACTGAAGCTTTCTTT. It specifies CASSIAASNTEAFF. The whole variable domain, remainder taken from reference TRBV19 and TRBJ1-1, is DGGITQSPKYLFRKEGQNVTLSCEQNLNHDAMYWYRQDPGQGLRLIYYSQIVNDFQKGDIAEGYSVSREKKESFPLTVTSAQKNPTAFYLCASSIAASNTEAFFGQGTRLTVV.

The genes are TRBV12-3 or TRBV12-4 and TRBJ2-2; D may be TRBD1 (6 bases). V was trimmed by 8 bases and J by 0 bases, leaving 13 bases between them. The CDR3 is 15 residues long. CDR3 DNA sequence: TGTGCCAGCGGGGGAAGGACAGCGAACACCGGGGAGCTGTTTTTT. Amino acid sequence: CASGGRTANTGELFF.

The CDR3: CASSLDRRAVYEQYF. In nucleotides, the CDR3 is TGTGCCAGCAGCTTAGATCGGCGAGCGGTCTACGAGCAGTACTTC. The genes are TRBV11-2 and TRBJ2-7, with D possibly matching TRBD2 (5 bases). The CDR3 runs to 15 residues. V lost 0 bases, J lost 3 bases, and 12 bases lay in between. Germline lookup yields CDR1 SGHAT and CDR2 FQNNGV.

This clonotype was seen only a few times. This rearrangement joins TRBV6-2 or TRBV6-3 to TRBJ2-5; 10 nucleotides line up with TRBD2. Trimming removed 6 bases from V and 5 bases from J; junction bases left unmatched: 6. There are 14 residues in the CDR3. CDR1 is MNHEY, CDR2 SVGEGT, per germline. The CDR3 DNA is TGTGCCAGCAGAGCGGGAGGGGGCGGGGAGACCCAGTACTTC. Translated, it gives CASRAGGGGETQYF.

This clonotype is medium-sized in the sample. The chain carries TRBV7-9 and TRBJ1-6; D call uncertain. Deletions cut 3 bases from V and 7 bases from J, with 4 bases between. This CDR3 has 12 residues. Germline CDR1 is SEHNR and CDR2 is FQNEAQ (reference sequence). CDR3 protein: CASSFPNSPLHF. The CDR3 region has the DNA TGTGCCAGCAGCTTCCCCAATTCACCCCTCCACTTT.

The DNA for the CDR3 is TGTGCCAGCCCGGGGCGGGGGTTCGATGAGCAGTTCTTC. This gives the protein CASPGRGFDEQFF. The chain has TRBV5-4 and TRBJ2-1; TRBD2 matches at 7 bases. CDR1 SGHNT and CDR2 YYREEE come from the germline V gene (reference sequence). This CDR3 spans 13 amino acids. The trim removed 7 bases at V and 8 bases at J, leaving 9 bases unmatched.

This clonotype was recorded a few times. The V gene is TRBV20-1, the J gene TRBJ2-7, with D tentatively TRBD1 (5 bases). Trimming took 3 bases from V and 3 from J, leaving 12 bases between them. The CDR3 has 13 residues. Germline V gene data show CDR1 as DFQATT and CDR2 as SNEGSKA (reference sequence). CDR3 sequence reads: CSASLLTGYEQYF. DNA for the CDR3: TGCAGTGCTAGCCTCCTTACAGGCTACGAGCAGTACTTC.

V gene TRBV27 combines with J gene TRBJ1-6, with 10 bases identical to TRBD1. The CDR3 spans 16 residues. V shed 3 bases and J 6 bases; nucleotides not matched to a gene: 5. CDR1 and CDR2 from the germline V gene are MNHEY and SMNVEV (reference sequence). CDR3 amino acids: CASSFWDRGGNSPLHF. CDR3 in DNA: TGTGCCAGCAGTTTTTGGGACAGGGGTGGTAATTCACCCCTCCACTTT.

The chain is built from TRBV28 and TRBJ1-4, with 7 nucleotides matching TRBD1. This CDR3 has 15 residues. CDR1 and CDR2 from the germline V gene are MDHEN and SYDVKM. V dropped 5 bases and J dropped 0; count of bases not matched to a gene: 3. CDR3 DNA: TGTGCCAGCAGTCCCACAGGGGCAACTAATGAAAAACTGTTTTTT. This translates into CASSPTGATNEKLFF.

This chain uses TRBV6-4 with TRBJ2-7; D uncertain. Trimming cost V 0 bases and J 3 bases, with 15 bases left between them. This CDR3 spans 16 amino acids. CDR1 and CDR2 (germline): MRHNA, SNTAGT. This CDR3 reads CASSDSGIWRYYEQYF. In nucleotides, the CDR3 is TGTGCCAGCAGTGACTCTGGGATCTGGCGGTACTACGAGCAGTACTTC.

This clonotype has only a few counts. CDR3 region: CASSFWGRGGNQPQHF. CDR3 DNA sequence: TGTGCCAGCAGCTTTTGGGGCAGGGGAGGGAATCAGCCCCAGCATTTT. V is TRBV7-2 and J is TRBJ1-5; D is possibly TRBD1 (6 bases). Trimming removed 3 bases from V and 4 bases from J, with 16 bases in between. Germline CDR1 is SGHTA and CDR2 is FQGNSA. The CDR3 totals 16 residues.

In this sample, this clonotype turned up a few times. This sequence joins TRBV7-8 and TRBJ2-7; TRBD1 aligns across 7 bases. CDR3 length: 15 residues. The trim removed 5 bases at V and 3 bases at J, leaving 10 bases unmatched. CDR1 and CDR2 (germline): SGHVS, FQNEAQ. CDR3 residues: CASSHEGAPGYEQYF. In nucleotides, the CDR3 is TGTGCCAGCAGCCACGAGGGGGCCCCCGGCTACGAGCAGTACTTC.

This clonotype is deemed medium-sized (0.01 to 0.1%). The chain joins TRBV7-9 to TRBJ1-2, with a weak D call TRBD1 (6 bases). The CDR3 consists of 13 residues. Germline V gene sequence: CDR1 SEHNR, CDR2 FQNEAQ (reference sequence). The V end lost 1 base, the J end lost 6 bases, and 9 bases lay between the germline ends. CDR3 loop: CASSLDGGHGYTF. As DNA, the CDR3 is TGTGCCAGCAGCTTAGACGGGGGCCATGGCTACACCTTC.

This clonotype showed up just a few times. The CDR3: CASRDRDTSTDTQYF. The CDR3 nucleotides read TGTGCCAGCAGGGACCGGGACACTAGCACAGATACGCAGTATTTT. V gene TRBV6-1 combines with J gene TRBJ2-3, with a possible D match to TRBD1 (6 bases). The CDR3 runs to 15 residues. Germline V gene sequence: CDR1 MNHNS, CDR2 SASEGT. V dropped 6 bases and J dropped 0 bases, with 13 bases sitting between them.

This rearrangement joins TRBV4-2 to TRBJ2-7, with TRBD1 as a possible D gene (5 bases). The germline V gene has CDR1 LGHNA and CDR2 YNFKEQ. The CDR3 spans 18 residues. Trimming left V 4 bases short and J 2 bases short, with 24 bases between. CDR3 DNA sequence: TGTGCCAGCAGCCCGGAACTCGCGGCGACAGCGCGACCCTACGAGCAGTACTTC. Amino acid sequence: CASSPELAATARPYEQYF.